This is a list of T cell receptor beta chains from one sample in a study of OX40 agonist ivuxolimab in advanced cancers. Clones were sequenced by immunoSEQ multiplex PCR, and TCRdb holds only the in-frame ones, with some missing. The sample lists roughly 63,000 clones; around 87% were seen once. Specimen: CD4+ or CD8+ T cells sorted from blood, collected in a trial of the OX40 agonist ivuxolimab. Receptors originate from an adult with an advanced solid tumor such as melanoma, head and neck, liver or kidney cancer. Each CDR3 is given with its conserved first and last residue. Each record gives: V gene, J gene, clone size, D gene, CDR3 DNA, CDR3 protein. The D gene is left open where the match is weak. Part of the rows lack a size; the others show once, few, many or a class for expanded clones.

>TRBV12-5|TRBJ2-1|once|TRBD1
TGTGCTAGTGGTTTGGTATATTATTGGACAGGGATCGGTGAGCAGTTCTTC
CASGLVYYWTGIGEQFF
>TRBV7-9|TRBJ1-2|NA|NA
TGTGCCAGCAGCTTAGTTTCCGGAGCTTTAGGCTACACCTTC
CASSLVSGALGYTF
>TRBV7-9|TRBJ1-5|once|NA
TGTGCCAGCAGCTTAGTGGGGGGAGACCAGCCCCAGCATTTT
CASSLVGGDQPQHF
>TRBV5-1|TRBJ1-4|NA|NA
TGCGCCAGCAGTGCAGCTACAACTAATGAAAAACTGTTTTTT
CASSAATTNEKLFF
>TRBV14|TRBJ1-1|NA|NA
TGTGCCAGCAGCCAAGACCCGGCGTTGAACACTGAAGCTTTCTTT
CASSQDPALNTEAFF
>TRBV18|TRBJ2-7|NA|NA
TGTGCCAGCTCCTTTGGACAGTACTACGAGCAGTACTTC
CASSFGQYYEQYF
>TRBV5-8|TRBJ2-1|few|TRBD2
TGTGCCAGCAGCTCCGGGACTAGCGGTCGTCAAACCTTCTACAATGAGCAGTTCTTC
CASSSGTSGRQTFYNEQFF
>TRBV18|TRBJ2-5|NA|NA
TGTGCCAGCTCACCACATCCGGGCCCCCAAGAGACCCAGTACTTC
CASSPHPGPQETQYF
>TRBV4-1|TRBJ2-1|NA|NA
TGCGCCAGCAGCCAAGGGGACCGGGCCCGCTCCTACAATGAGCAGTTCTTC
CASSQGDRARSYNEQFF
>TRBV28|TRBJ2-3|NA|TRBD1
TGTGCCAGCAGTCTCCGGGACAGACACACAGATACGCAGTATTTT
CASSLRDRHTDTQYF
>TRBV7-2|TRBJ2-5|NA|TRBD2
TGTGCCAGCAGCAAAAGGGGGACTAGCGGGGGGACCCAAGAGACCCAGTACTTC
CASSKRGTSGGTQETQYF
>TRBV5-1|TRBJ2-3|NA|TRBD2
TGCGCCAGCAGCTTGATCCGCTCCAATGCGGGGGGGCTCACAGATACGCAGTATTTT
CASSLIRSNAGGLTDTQYF
>TRBV6-5|TRBJ1-6|once|TRBD1
TGTGCCAGCAGTCCCGACAGGGGGAATAATTCACCCCTCCACTTT
CASSPDRGNNSPLHF
>TRBV7-6|TRBJ2-7|NA|NA
TGTGCCAGCAGCTTTGGGGCAGCCAGAAACTACGAGCAGTACTTC
CASSFGAARNYEQYF
>TRBV13|TRBJ2-3|NA|TRBD2
TGTGCCAGCAGCTTACCGGGGGGAATCACAGATACGCAGTATTTT
CASSLPGGITDTQYF
>TRBV5-4|TRBJ2-7|NA|NA
TGTGCCAGCACCACCGAGCAAAGTTCCTACGAGCAGTACTTC
CASTTEQSSYEQYF
>TRBV5-1|TRBJ2-5|NA|NA
TGCGCCAGCAGCTTGTTTACGGTAATCTCGCAAGAGACCCAGTACTTC
CASSLFTVISQETQYF
>TRBV2|TRBJ1-6|NA|TRBD1
TGTGCCAGCAGGGGGGACAGGTTCAGAAATTCACCCCTCCACTTT
CASRGDRFRNSPLHF
>TRBV11-2|TRBJ1-4|NA|NA
TGTGCCAGCGGCCTATCGCAAGGGCGAAAACTGTTTTTT
CASGLSQGRKLFF
>TRBV19|TRBJ1-4|NA|TRBD1
TGTGCCAGTAGTCCTCCGGGACAGGGAGTGAAAAAACTGTTTTTT
CASSPPGQGVKKLFF
>TRBV6-5|TRBJ2-7|NA|TRBD1
TGTGCGACCCACCGGGACAGGGGGTTCTACGAGCAGTACTTC
CATHRDRGFYEQYF
>TRBV18|TRBJ2-7|NA|NA
TGTGCCAGCTCACCCAACTCCTACGAGCAGTACTTC
CASSPNSYEQYF
>TRBV2|TRBJ2-3|NA|NA
TGTGCCAGCAGTGATTCCGGCACAGATACGCAGTATTTT
CASSDSGTDTQYF
>TRBV5-4|TRBJ1-1|NA|NA
TGTGCCAGCCGGGGGCCTATAACTGAAGCTTTCTTT
CASRGPITEAFF
>TRBV20-1|TRBJ1-1|medium-sized|TRBD1
TGCAGTGCTGACGACAGGGTGCGAGCTTTCTTT
CSADDRVRAFF
>TRBV28|TRBJ2-6|NA|TRBD1
TGTGCCAGCAGCCGTACAGGGGTGAAAAGCTCTGGGGCCAACGTCCTGACTTTC
CASSRTGVKSSGANVLTF
>TRBV5-5|TRBJ1-1|NA|NA
TGTGCCAGCAGCTCCGCGTTCGGAGGAGGCCCGAACACTGAAGCTTTCTTT
CASSSAFGGGPNTEAFF
>TRBV5-8|TRBJ2-1|NA|NA
TGTGCCACCTTGCAAAACTTGGTTTTGAGGCAGTTCTTC
CATLQNLVLRQFF
>TRBV10-3|TRBJ2-2|NA|TRBD1
TGTGCCATCAGTGAGCTACAGGGGGGTACCGGGGAGCTGTTTTTT
CAISELQGGTGELFF
>TRBV6-1|TRBJ1-6|NA|TRBD1
TGTGCCAGCAGTGAAGCGGACAGGAAGACGGCCCTCCACTTT
CASSEADRKTALHF
>TRBV5-1|TRBJ1-4|NA|NA
TGCGCCAGCAGCTTGGAGGGCAGAGGAGAAAAACTGTTTTTT
CASSLEGRGEKLFF
>TRBV5-5|TRBJ2-5|NA|TRBD2
TGTGCCAGCAGCAGAGACACCTACGGGGGGGAGACCCAGTACTTC
CASSRDTYGGETQYF
>TRBV6-5|TRBJ2-1|NA|TRBD2
TGTGCCAGCAGTTACGGGAGGCGGGGGGGCCGCAATGAGCAGTTCTTC
CASSYGRRGGRNEQFF
>TRBV19|TRBJ2-3|NA|NA
TGTGCCAGTAGTATAGTGGGGGGGACAGGAGCAGATACGCAGTATTTT
CASSIVGGTGADTQYF